The source of this T cell receptor beta chain is a study of blood T cell repertoires in COVID-19. Method: immunoSEQ multiplex PCR; TCRdb's copy keeps in-frame clones and lacks some. The sample records under 150,000 clones, 80% to 90% being singletons. The TCR sequence derives from a woman aged 60-75 years with COVID-19, enrolled during active disease. The source material was peripheral blood.

The CDR3 loop is CASSLQGTETNSPLHF. CDR3 nucleotide sequence: TGCGCCAGCAGCTTGCAGGGGACAGAAACTAATTCACCCCTCCACTTT. The V and J genes are TRBV5-1 and TRBJ1-6; TRBD1 aligns across 7 bases. Germline CDR1 and CDR2: SGHRS and YFSETQ. The CDR3 is 16 amino acids. V lost 1 base and J lost 6; bases outside the gene matches: 7.